Presented here are 5 T cell receptor beta chains from one specimen sequenced in a study of cytomegalovirus exposure and HLA in healthy donors. PCR was performed using 60 Vbeta and 13 Jbeta primers. Clones were read by immunoSEQ multiplex PCR, and TCRdb kept only the in-frame ones, dropping some. The sample holds 150,000 to 200,000 clones, approximately 75% seen once. The sequenced material came from PBMCs. All receptors come from a girl under 18 in good health and CMV-seronegative.

The chain has TRBV5-4 and TRBJ2-7, with 8 positions matching TRBD1. Trimming removed 4 bases from V and 6 bases from J; junction bases left unmatched: 12. Germline V lookup: CDR1 SGHNT, CDR2 YYREEE (reference sequence). The CDR3 totals 15 residues. CDR3 sequence: CASSPETGASLEQYF. The CDR3 region has the DNA TGTGCCAGCAGCCCCGAGACAGGGGCGTCTCTCGAGCAGTACTTC.

The rearrangement joins TRBV10-3 to TRBJ2-7, with TRBD1 as a possible D gene (7 bases). V lost 4 bases and J lost 3, with 16 bases in between. The CDR3 consists of 15 residues. Germline CDR1 ENHRY, CDR2 SYGVKD. CDR3 sequence reads: CAISGGTEFGYEQYF. CDR3 DNA: TGTGCCATCAGTGGCGGGACAGAGTTTGGCTACGAGCAGTACTTC.

The chain uses TRBV6-5 and TRBJ1-2, with a possible D match to TRBD1 (6 bases). Trimming took 7 bases from V and 5 from J, leaving 17 bases between them. Germline CDR1 MNHEY, CDR2 SVGAGI. CDR3 size: 14 residues. CDR3 sequence (DNA): TGTGCCAGCATTTCGCGGGGGCGCGGGTATGGCTACACCTTC. Translated, it gives CASISRGRGYGYTF.

V usage is TRBV5-4 and J usage is TRBJ1-1; no definite D call. CDR1 and CDR2 (germline): SGHNT, YYREEE (reference sequence). Trimming removed 1 base at V and 0 bases at J, with 7 bases between. The CDR3 totals 14 residues. Written as DNA, the CDR3 is TGTGCCAGCAGCTTGACAGCCGTGAACACTGAAGCTTTCTTT. Its protein is CASSLTAVNTEAFF.

The chain is built from TRBV6-6 and TRBJ1-2; maybe TRBD1 (6 bases). Germline values: CDR1 MNHNY, CDR2 SVGAGI (reference sequence). V was clipped by 7 bases and J by 8 bases, with 14 bases between them. This CDR3 has 12 residues. DNA for the CDR3: TGTGCCAGCATAGGGGGAGGGGGGGGCTACACCTTC. Protein product: CASIGGGGGYTF.